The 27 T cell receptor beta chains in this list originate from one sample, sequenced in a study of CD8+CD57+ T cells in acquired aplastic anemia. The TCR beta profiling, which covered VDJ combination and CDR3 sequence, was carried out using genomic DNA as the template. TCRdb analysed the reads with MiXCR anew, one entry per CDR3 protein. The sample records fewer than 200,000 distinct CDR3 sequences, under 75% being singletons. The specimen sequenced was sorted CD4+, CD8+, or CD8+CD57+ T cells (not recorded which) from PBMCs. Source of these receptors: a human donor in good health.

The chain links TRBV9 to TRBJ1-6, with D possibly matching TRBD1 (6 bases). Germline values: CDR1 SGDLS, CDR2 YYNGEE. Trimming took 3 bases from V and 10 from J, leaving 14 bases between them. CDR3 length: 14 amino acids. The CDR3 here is CASSAQGIPSPLHF. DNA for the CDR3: TGTGCCAGCAGCGCACAGGGAATCCCATCACCCCTCCACTTT.

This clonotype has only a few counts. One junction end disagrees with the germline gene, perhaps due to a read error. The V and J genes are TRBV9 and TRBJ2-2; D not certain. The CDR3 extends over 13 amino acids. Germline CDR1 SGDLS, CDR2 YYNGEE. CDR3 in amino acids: CASSVGSTRELFF. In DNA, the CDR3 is TGTGCCAGCAGCGTAGGCAGCACCAGGGAGCTGTTTTTT.

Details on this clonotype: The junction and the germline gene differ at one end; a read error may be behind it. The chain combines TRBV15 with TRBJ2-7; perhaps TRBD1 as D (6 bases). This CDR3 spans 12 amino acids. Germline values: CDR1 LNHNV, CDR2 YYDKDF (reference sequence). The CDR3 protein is CASSADSWGQYF. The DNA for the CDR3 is TGTGCCAGCAGCGCGGACAGTTGGGGGCAGTACTTC.

CDR3 sequence reads: CASSLDRGPGNYGYTF. The CDR3 bases are TGTGCCAGCAGCTTAGACAGGGGGCCCGGTAACTATGGCTACACCTTC. This chain uses TRBV7-9 with TRBJ1-2; TRBD1 aligns across 9 bases. V was pared by 1 base and J by 1 base, with 4 bases of the junction left unmatched. The CDR3 has 16 amino acids. The germline gives CDR1 SEHNR, CDR2 FQNEAQ (reference sequence).

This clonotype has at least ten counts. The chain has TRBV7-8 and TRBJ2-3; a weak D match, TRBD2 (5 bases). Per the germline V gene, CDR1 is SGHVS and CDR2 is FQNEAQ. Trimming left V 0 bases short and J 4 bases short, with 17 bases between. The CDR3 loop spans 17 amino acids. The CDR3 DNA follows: TGTGCCAGCAGCTTAGCGCGTCGCGGGCCTTTGCCAGATACGCAGTATTTT. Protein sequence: CASSLARRGPLPDTQYF.

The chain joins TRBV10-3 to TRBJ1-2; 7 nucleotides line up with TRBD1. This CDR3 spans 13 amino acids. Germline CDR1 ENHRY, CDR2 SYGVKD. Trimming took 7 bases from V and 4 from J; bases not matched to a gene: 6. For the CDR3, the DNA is TGTGCCATCACCCCGGGACAGAGCTATGGCTACACCTTC. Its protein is CAITPGQSYGYTF.

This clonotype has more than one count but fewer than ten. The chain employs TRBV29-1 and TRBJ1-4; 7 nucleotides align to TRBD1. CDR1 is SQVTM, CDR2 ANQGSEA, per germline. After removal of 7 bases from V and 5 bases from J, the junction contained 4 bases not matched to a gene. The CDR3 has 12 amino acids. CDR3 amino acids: CSAEGANEKLFF. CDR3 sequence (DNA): TGCAGCGCGGAGGGGGCAAATGAAAAACTGTTTTTT.

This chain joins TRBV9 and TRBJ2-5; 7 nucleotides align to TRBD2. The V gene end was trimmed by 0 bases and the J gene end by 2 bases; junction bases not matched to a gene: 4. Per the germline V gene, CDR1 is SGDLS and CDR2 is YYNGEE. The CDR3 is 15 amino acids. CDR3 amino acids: CASSVGLADQETQYF. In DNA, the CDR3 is TGTGCCAGCAGCGTAGGCCTAGCGGATCAAGAGACCCAGTACTTC.

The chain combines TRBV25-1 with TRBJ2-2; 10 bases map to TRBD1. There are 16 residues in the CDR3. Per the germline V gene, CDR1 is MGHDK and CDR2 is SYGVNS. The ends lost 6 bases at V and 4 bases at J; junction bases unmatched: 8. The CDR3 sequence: CASSPRTGGLTGELFF. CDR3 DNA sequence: TGTGCCAGCAGCCCGCGGACAGGGGGTCTCACCGGGGAGCTGTTTTTT.

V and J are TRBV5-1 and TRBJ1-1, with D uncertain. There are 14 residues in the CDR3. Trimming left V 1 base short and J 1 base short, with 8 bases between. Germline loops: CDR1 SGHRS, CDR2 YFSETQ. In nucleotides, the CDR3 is TGCGCCAGCAGCTTGCTTGCCCGGAACACTGAAGCTTTCTTT. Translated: CASSLLARNTEAFF. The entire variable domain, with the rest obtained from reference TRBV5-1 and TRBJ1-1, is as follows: KAGVTQTPRYLIKTRGQQVTLSCSPISGHRSVSWYQQTPGQGLQFLFEYFSETQRNKGNFPGRFSGRQFSNSRSEMNVSTLELGDSALYLCASSLLARNTEAFFGQGTRLTVV.

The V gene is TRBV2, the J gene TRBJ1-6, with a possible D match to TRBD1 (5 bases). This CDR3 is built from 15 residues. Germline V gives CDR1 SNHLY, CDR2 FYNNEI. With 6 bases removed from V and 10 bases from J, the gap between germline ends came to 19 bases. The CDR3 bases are TGTGCCAGCAGCGAGACCCGGGACTATGGGTCACCCCTCCACTTT. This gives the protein CASSETRDYGSPLHF. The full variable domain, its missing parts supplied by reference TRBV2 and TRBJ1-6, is EPEVTQTPSHQVTQMGQEVILRCVPISNHLYFYWYRQILGQKVEFLVSFYNNEISEKSEIFDDQFSVERPDGSNFTLKIRSTKLEDSAMYFCASSETRDYGSPLHFGNGTRLTVT.

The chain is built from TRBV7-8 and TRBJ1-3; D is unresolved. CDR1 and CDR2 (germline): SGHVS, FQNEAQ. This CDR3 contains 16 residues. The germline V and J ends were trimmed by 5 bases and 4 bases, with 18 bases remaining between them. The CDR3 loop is CASSHVGRSTGNTIYF. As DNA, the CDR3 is TGTGCCAGCAGCCATGTGGGCAGGTCAACAGGAAACACCATATATTTT.

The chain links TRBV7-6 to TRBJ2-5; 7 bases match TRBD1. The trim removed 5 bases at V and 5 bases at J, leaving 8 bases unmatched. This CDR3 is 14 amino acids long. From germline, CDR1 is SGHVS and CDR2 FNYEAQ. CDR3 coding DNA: TGTGCCAGCAGCCAAGACAGGGCCAGGGAGACCCAGTACTTC. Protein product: CASSQDRARETQYF.

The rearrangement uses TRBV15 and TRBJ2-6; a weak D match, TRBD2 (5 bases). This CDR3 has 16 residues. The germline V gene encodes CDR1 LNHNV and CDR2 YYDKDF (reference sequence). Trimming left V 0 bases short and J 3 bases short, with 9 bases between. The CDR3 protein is CATSREGGFGANVLTF. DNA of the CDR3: TGTGCCACCAGCAGAGAGGGCGGGTTTGGGGCCAACGTCCTGACTTTC.

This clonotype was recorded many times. The CDR3 loop reads CSALAESYEQYF. CDR3 nucleotide sequence: TGCAGCGCCTTAGCGGAATCCTACGAGCAGTACTTC. The chain combines TRBV29-1 with TRBJ2-7; a weak D match, TRBD2 (6 bases). Trimming stripped 7 bases from V and 1 base from J, with 11 bases between. This CDR3 has 12 amino acids. The germline V gene encodes CDR1 SQVTM and CDR2 ANQGSEA.

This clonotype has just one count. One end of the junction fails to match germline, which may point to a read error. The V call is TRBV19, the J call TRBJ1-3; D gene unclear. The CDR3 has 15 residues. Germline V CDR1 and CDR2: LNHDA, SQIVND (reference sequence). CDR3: CASSDLTELWKHHIF. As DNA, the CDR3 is TGTGCCAGTAGTGACCTTACAGAGCTCTGGAAACACCATATATTT.

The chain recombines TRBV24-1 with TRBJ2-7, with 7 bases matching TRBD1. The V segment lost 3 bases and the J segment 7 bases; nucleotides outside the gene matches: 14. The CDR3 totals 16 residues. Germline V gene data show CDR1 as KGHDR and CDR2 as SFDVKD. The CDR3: CATSDPGDRERREQYF. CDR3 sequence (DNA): TGTGCCACCAGTGATCCGGGTGACAGGGAACGGCGAGAGCAGTACTTC.

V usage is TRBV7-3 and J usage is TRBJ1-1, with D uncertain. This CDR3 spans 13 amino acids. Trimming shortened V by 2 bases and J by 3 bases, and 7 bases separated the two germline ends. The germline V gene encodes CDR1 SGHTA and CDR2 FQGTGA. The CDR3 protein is CASSLDEDTEAFF. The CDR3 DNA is TGTGCCAGCAGCTTAGATGAAGACACTGAAGCTTTCTTT.

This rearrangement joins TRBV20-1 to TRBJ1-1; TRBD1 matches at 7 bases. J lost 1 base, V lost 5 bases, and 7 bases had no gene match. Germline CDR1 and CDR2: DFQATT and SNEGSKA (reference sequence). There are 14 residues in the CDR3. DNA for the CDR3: TGCAGTGCTCCGGGACAGCCTGCGAACACTGAAGCTTTCTTT. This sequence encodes CSAPGQPANTEAFF.

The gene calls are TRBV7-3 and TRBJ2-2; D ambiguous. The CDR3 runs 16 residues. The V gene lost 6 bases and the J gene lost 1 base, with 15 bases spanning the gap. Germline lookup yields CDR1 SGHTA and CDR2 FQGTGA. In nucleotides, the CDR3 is TGTGCCAGCAGTCCACCGCGACTGGGGAACACCGGGGAGCTGTTTTTT. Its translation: CASSPPRLGNTGELFF. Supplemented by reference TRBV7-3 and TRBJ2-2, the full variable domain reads GAGVSQTPSNKVTEKGKYVELRCDPISGHTALYWYRQSLGQGPEFLIYFQGTGAADDSGLPNDRFFAVRPEGSVSTLKIQRTERGDSAVYLCASSPPRLGNTGELFFGEGSRLTVL.

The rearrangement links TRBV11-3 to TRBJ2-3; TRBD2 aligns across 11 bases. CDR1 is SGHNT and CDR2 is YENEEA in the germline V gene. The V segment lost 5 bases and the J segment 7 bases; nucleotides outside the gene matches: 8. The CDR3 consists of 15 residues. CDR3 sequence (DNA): TGTGCCAGCAGCGAACTAGCGGGAGCCCCCCATACGCAGTATTTT. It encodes CASSELAGAPHTQYF.

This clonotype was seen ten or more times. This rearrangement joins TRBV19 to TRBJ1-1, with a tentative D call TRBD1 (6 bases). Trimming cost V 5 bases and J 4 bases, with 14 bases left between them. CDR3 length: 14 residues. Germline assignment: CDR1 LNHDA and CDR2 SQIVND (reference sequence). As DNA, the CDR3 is TGTGCCAGTAGTCCCACGATGACAGGCACTGAAGCTTTCTTT. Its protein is CASSPTMTGTEAFF. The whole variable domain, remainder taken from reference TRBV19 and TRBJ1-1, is DGGITQSPKYLFRKEGQNVTLSCEQNLNHDAMYWYRQDPGQGLRLIYYSQIVNDFQKGDIAEGYSVSREKKESFPLTVTSAQKNPTAFYLCASSPTMTGTEAFFGQGTRLTVV.

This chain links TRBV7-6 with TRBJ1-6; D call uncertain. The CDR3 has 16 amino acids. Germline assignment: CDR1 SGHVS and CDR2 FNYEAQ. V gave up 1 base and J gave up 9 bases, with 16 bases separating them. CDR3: CASSLESLSSGSPLHF. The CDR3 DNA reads TGTGCCAGCAGCTTAGAGTCCTTATCTTCCGGTTCACCCCTCCACTTT.

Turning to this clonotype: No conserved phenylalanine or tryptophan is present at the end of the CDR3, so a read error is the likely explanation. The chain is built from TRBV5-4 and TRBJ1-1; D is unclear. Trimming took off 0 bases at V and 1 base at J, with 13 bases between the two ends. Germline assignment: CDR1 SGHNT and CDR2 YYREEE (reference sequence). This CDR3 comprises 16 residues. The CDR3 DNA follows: TGTGCCAGCAGCTTGGCGTCACCTTTGGAGAACACTGAAGCTTTCATT. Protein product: CASSLASPLENTEAFI.

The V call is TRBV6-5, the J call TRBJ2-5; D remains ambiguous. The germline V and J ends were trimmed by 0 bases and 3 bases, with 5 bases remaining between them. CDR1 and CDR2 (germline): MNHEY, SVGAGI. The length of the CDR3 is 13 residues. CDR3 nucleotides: TGTGCCAGCAGTTACTCTAAAGAAGAGACCCAGTACTTC. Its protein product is CASSYSKEETQYF.

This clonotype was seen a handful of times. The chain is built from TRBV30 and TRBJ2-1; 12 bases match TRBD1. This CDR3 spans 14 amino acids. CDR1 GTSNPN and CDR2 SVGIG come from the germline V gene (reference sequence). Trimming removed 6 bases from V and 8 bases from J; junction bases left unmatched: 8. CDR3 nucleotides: TGTGCCTGTGAACGGGACAGGGGGCCGGATGAGCAGTTCTTC. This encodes CACERDRGPDEQFF.

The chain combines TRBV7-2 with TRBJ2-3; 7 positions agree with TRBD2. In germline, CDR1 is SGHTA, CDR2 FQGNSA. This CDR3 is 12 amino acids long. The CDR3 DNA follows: TGTGCTAGGGAGGGCCCTTACAATGAGCAGTATTTT. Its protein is CAREGPYNEQYF.